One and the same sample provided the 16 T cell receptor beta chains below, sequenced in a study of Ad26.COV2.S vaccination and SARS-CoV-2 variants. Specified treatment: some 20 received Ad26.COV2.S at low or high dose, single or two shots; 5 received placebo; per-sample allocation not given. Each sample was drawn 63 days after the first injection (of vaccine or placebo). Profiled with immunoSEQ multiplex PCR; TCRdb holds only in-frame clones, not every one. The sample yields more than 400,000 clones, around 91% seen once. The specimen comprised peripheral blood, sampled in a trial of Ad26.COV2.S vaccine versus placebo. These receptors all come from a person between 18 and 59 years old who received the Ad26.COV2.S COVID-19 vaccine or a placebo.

As DNA, the CDR3 is TGTGCCAGCCAGCCCCCCCAGACAGTACAAGTACCTGAGCAGTACTTC. Its translation: CASQPPQTVQVPEQYF. This rearrangement joins TRBV28 to TRBJ2-7, with D possibly matching TRBD1 (5 bases). V lost 8 bases, J lost 7 bases, and 27 bases lay in between. Looked up from germline, CDR1 is MDHEN and CDR2 is SYDVKM. This CDR3 has 16 residues.

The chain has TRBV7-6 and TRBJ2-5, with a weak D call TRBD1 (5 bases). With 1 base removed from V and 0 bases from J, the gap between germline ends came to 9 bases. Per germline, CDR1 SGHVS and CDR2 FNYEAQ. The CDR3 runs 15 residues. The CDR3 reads CASSLGTTNQETQYF. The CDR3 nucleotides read TGTGCCAGCAGCTTAGGGACAACTAACCAAGAGACCCAGTACTTC.

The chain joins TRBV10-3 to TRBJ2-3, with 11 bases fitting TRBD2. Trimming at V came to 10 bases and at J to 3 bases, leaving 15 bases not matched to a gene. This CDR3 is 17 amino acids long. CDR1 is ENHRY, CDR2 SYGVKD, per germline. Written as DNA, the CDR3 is TGTGCCACCTCAGGGGGAACTAGCGGGAGTGGTACAGATACGCAGTATTTT. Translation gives CATSGGTSGSGTDTQYF.

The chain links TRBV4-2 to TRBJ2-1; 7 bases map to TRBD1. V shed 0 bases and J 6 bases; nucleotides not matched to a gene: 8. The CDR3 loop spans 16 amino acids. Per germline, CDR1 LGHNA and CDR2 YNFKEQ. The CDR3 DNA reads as TGTGCCAGCAGCCAAGATAGAGCGGCAGGGGGCAATGAGCAGTTCTTC. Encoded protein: CASSQDRAAGGNEQFF.

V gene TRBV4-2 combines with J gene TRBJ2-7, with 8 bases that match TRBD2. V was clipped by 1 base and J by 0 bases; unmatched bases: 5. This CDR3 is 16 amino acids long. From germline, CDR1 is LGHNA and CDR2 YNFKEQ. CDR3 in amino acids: CASSQVGAGASYEQYF. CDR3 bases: TGTGCCAGCAGCCAAGTCGGAGCGGGAGCCTCCTACGAGCAGTACTTC.

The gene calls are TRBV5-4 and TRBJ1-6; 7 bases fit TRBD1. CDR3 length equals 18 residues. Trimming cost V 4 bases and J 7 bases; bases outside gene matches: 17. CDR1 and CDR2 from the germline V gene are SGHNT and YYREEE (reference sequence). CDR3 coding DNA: TGTGCCAGCAGCCCTGAAGCCGGGACAGCGATCAACAATTCACCCCTCCACTTT. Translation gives CASSPEAGTAINNSPLHF.

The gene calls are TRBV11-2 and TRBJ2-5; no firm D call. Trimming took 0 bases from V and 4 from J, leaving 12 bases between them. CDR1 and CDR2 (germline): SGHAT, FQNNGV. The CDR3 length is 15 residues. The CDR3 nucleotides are TGTGCCAGCAGCTTAGACCTAGGCCCGAGAGAGACCCAGTACTTC. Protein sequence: CASSLDLGPRETQYF.

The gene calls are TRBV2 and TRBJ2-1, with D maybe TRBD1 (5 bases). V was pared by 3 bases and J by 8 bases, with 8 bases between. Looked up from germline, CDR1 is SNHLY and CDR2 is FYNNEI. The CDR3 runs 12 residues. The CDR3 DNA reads TGTGCCAGCAGTGACCAGGGTGATGAGCAGTTCTTC. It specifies CASSDQGDEQFF.

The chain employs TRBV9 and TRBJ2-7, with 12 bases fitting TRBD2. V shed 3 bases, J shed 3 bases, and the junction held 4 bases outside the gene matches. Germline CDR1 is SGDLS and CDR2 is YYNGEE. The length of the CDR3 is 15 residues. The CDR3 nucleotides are TGTGCCAGCAGCGGGAGGACTAGCGGGGACTACGAGCAGTACTTC. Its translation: CASSGRTSGDYEQYF.

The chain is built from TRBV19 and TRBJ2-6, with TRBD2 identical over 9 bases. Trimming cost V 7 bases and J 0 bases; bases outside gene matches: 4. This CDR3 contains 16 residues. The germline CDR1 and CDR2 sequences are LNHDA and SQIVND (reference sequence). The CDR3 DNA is TGTGCCAGTACTTCACTAGCGGGCTCTGGGGCCAACGTCCTGACTTTC. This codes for CASTSLAGSGANVLTF.

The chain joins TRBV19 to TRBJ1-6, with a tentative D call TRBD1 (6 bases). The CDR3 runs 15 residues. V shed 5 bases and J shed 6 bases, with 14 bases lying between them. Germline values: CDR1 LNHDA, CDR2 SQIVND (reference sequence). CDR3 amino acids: CASSAQGAGNSPLHF. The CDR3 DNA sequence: TGTGCCAGTAGTGCACAGGGAGCCGGTAATTCACCCCTCCACTTT.

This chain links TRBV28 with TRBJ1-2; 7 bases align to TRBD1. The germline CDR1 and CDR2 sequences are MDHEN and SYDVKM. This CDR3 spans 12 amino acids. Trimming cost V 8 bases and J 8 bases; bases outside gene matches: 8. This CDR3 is CASLRGVNGYTF. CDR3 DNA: TGTGCCAGCCTCAGGGGGGTAAACGGCTACACCTTC.

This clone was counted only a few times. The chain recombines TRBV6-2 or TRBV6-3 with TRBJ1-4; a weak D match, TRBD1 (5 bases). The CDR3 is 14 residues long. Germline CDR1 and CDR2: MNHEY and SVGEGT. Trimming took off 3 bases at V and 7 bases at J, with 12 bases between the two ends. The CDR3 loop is CASSYQGRGEKLFF. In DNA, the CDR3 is TGTGCCAGCAGTTATCAGGGCCGGGGTGAAAAACTGTTTTTT.

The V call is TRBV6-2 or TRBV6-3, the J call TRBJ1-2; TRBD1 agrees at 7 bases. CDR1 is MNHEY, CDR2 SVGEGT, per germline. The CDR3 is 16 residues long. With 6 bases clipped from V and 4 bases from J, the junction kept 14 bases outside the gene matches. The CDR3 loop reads CASSPAGQRMSYGYTF. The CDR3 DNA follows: TGTGCCAGCAGCCCGGCGGGACAGCGGATGTCCTATGGCTACACCTTC.

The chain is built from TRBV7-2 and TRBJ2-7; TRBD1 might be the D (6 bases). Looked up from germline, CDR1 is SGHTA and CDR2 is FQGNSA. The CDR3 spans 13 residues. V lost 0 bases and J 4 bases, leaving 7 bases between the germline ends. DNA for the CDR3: TGTGCCAGCAGCTTAGCGCAGGGGTACGAGCAGTACTTC. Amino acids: CASSLAQGYEQYF. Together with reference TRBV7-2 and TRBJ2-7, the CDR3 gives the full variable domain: GAGVSQSPSNKVTEKGKDVELRCDPISGHTALYWYRQSLGQGLEFLIYFQGNSAPDKSGLPSDRFSAERTGGSVSTLTIQRTQQEDSAVYLCASSLAQGYEQYFGPGTRLTVT.

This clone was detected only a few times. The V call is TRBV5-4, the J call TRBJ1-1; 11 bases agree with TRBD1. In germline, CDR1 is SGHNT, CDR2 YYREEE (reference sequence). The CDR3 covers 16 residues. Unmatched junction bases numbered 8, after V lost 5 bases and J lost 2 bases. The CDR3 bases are TGTGCCAGCAGTCCCGGGACAGGGGGAGGAAACACTGAAGCTTTCTTT. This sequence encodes CASSPGTGGGNTEAFF.